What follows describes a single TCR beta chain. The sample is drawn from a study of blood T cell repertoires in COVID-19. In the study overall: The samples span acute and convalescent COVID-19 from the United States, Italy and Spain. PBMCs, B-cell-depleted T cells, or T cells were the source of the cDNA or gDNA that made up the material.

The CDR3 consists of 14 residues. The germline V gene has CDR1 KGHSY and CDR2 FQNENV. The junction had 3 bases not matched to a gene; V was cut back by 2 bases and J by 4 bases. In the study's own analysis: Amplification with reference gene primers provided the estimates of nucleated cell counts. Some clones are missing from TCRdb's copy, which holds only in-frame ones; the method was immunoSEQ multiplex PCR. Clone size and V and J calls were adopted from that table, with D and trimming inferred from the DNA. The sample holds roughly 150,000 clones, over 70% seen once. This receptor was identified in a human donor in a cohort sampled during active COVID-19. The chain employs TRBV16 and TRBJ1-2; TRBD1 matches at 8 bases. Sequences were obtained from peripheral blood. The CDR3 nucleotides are TGTGCCAGCAGCCAAGGGGGGACAGGCTATGGCTACACCTTC. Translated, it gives CASSQGGTGYGYTF.